This TCR beta chain appears in the sequencing data of a study of cytomegalovirus exposure and HLA in healthy donors listed by TCRdb under 2017. In terms of the full investigation: An earlier analysis of approximately 640 of the donors reported 250 to 300 Gb of sequence data and 100 million to 140 million unique TCR beta sequences from 150 million to 200 million T cells. An early release that covered about 600 HLA-typed donors contained approximately 300 gigabases of sequencing data and some 87 million unique TCR sequences. Of the approximately 400 genotyped donors, 81% were placed in the genetic ancestry cluster associated with self-reported Caucasian donors. The study aimed to test whether cataloging public T cell receptors could reveal signatures of past pathogen exposure. The study used immunosequencing to profile the T cell repertoires of 670 or so subjects and linked those repertoires to cytomegalovirus serostatus. Along with the roughly 670-subject first cohort, a separate validation cohort of approximately 110 different subjects was used. High-throughput TCR immunosequencing, statistical association of individual TCRs with disease status, and machine learning were combined to predict cytomegalovirus infection status. A later analysis re-analyzed previously published TCR beta repertoires from roughly 600 donors and added high-resolution HLA genotyping to study TCR occurrence patterns. Rather than drawing on any new phenotypic data, the later analysis identified candidate immune exposures from TCR beta sequences and the way those sequences occurred across donors. To decide whether each TCR beta V gene segment behaved as functional or pseudogenic, an earlier analysis of some 600 of the donors relied on high-throughput TCR beta sequencing. Donor age, sex, ethnicity and CMV serostatus were collected together with the repertoire data. In a later genetic analysis, genome-wide SNP genotypes for about 55% of the roughly 700 donors were used, and that subset was treated as a discovery cohort. Every repertoire in the discovery cohort had been generated on one and the same sequencing platform. HLA typing included class I and class II loci at four-digit resolution. The number of typed donors differed by locus: about 620-640 for A, B, C, DRB1 and DQB1; approximately 520 for DQA1; around 610 for DPA1; and some 470 for DPB1. Because of strong linkage in the cohort, 5 or 6 DR-DQ haplotypes were treated as single units for association and clustering. Across under 500 genotyped donors of the cohort, an average of roughly 230,000 unique TCR beta nucleotide sequences per donor were sequenced, and roughly 17% of those sequences were non-productive. On the study overall, not on this receptor specifically: Because HLA typing was missing for some donors at each locus, association tests included only the typed subset. In this cohort, only TCR beta chains were sequenced, and detectable features were limited by the absence of alpha or paired-chain data. A group of highly shared sequence variants was considered likely to be a technical artifact of the sequencing pipeline. Roughly uniform sequencing depth across donors was assumed in presence/absence analyses, although this assumption may not hold. Compared with the approximately 720-donor mean, donors in an Asian-associated ancestry cluster had fewer N-insertions in productive TCRs, according to a later genetic analysis. Assigning TCR associations to individual alleles was difficult when HLA alleles, especially DR and DQ, strongly co-occurred. The classifier was reported to diagnose cytomegalovirus status with high specificity and sensitivity in both the original cohort and the validation cohort. Three of the identified cytomegalovirus-associated TCR beta chains were confirmed in vitro to be specific for cytomegalovirus antigens. A later genetic analysis associated a missense DCLRE1C variant with V-gene and J-gene trimming of TCR beta chains, and an independent cohort replicated the association. Several of the top co-occurrence clusters appeared to be linked to parvovirus B19, influenza, CMV and Epstein-Barr virus, according to a later analysis. Some 15 rarely observed V segments, including chromosome 9 orphons, were excluded from the earlier analysis of approximately 500 of the donors because counts were too low. The authors suggested that the approach could potentially be generalized to other disease states and immunological phenotypes. Linkage disequilibrium might explain the correlated functional status among segregating V segments, but an unknown experimental factor could not be ruled out. In an earlier analysis of under 600 of the donors, most TCR beta V segments were observed in productive rearrangements about 87% or about 30% of the time, broadly matching IMGT annotations. A later analysis found that TCR association rates varied across HLA loci, with DRB1 alleles showing the most associated TCRs and HLA-C alleles the fewest. A further reported finding was that TCR beta sequences accurately predicted the HLA-A and HLA-B alleles for most subjects in the first cohort. In a later analysis, most CMV-associated TCR beta chains were found to appear HLA-restricted, with HLA associations seemingly driven largely by CMV exposure. Some IMGT-functional V segments, including TRBV6-2 and TRBV6-3, could not be told apart with the 87-base-pair reads, so those segments were excluded. Most TCR sequences were seen in very few donors, while some public TCRs were found in many individuals. The only immune exposure information available for the cohort was CMV serostatus. At a false discovery rate of 0.05, a later analysis linked approximately 18,000 TCR beta sequences to specific HLA alleles. A total of fewer than 200 TCR beta chains were listed by the study as associated with cytomegalovirus. In a later analysis, HLA-associated TCR beta chains were found to be more clonally expanded and to have lower generation probabilities than equally common non-associated chains.

In total, 600 or so healthy bone marrow donors made up the cohort. At the time of sampling, every cohort member was nominally healthy, though immune exposures that went unrecorded were likely present. The donor tested CMV seropositive, placing the donor among the 250 to 350 seropositive members of the cohort. A peripheral blood sample was provided by each donor, and peripheral blood mononuclear cells were used for TCR beta sequencing. The Qiagen DNeasy Blood Extraction Kit was used to extract genomic DNA from the blood cell samples. Preparation of the library involved the immunoSEQ multiplex PCR assay. The multiplex PCR relied on a mix of 60 forward primers for TCR Vbeta segments and 13 reverse primers for TCR Jbeta segments. Amplification of the CDR3 region of rearranged TCR beta genes was performed with a multiplex PCR assay on genomic DNA. On the Illumina HiSeq System, the amplified TCR beta libraries were sequenced as 87-base-pair reads. Turning to the authors' computational methods: A later analysis counted tens of millions of unique TCR beta chains across the roughly 700 repertoires, and 9.5 million to 11 million of these chains were shared by at least two donors. To remove PCR and sequencing errors, raw reads were error-corrected and collapsed into unique sequences using a nearest-neighbor algorithm that merged closely related sequences. To assign V, D and J gene segments, CDR3 sequences were aligned to IMGT reference sequences. Each retained sequence needed at least a six-nucleotide match to both a V gene segment and a J gene segment. Rearrangements were called productive when the CDR3 lacked stop codons and stayed in frame with V and J; all others were non-productive. CDR3 was defined by IMGT convention, running from the second conserved V-encoded cysteine to the conserved J-encoded phenylalanine. The earlier analysis of some 540 of the donors excluded any sequence lacking an unambiguous match to a single V gene segment. An earlier analysis of 450 to 650 of the donors called V segments functional above 56.7% productive rearrangements and segregating when the between-donor standard deviation exceeded 5%. A statistical classification framework was developed to diagnose cytomegalovirus status using the catalog of TCR beta chain sequences. A later analysis assigned V and J genes by comparing TCR nucleotide sequences with IMGT/GENE-DB human TR gene sequences. A later analysis assigned CDR3 sequences and most-parsimonious VDJ recombination scenarios with the TCRdist pipeline. A later analysis defined each TCR beta chain by its CDR3 amino acid sequence plus V-gene family, and excluded reads lacking a unique V-gene family. As a way to deal with suspected cross-contamination and a sequencing artifact, a later analysis dropped 450 to 700 nucleotide sequences that were highly shared and had low generation probability. For each public chain, a later analysis derived a clonal expansion index from normalized ranks of inferred template counts within each repertoire. In a later analysis, generation probabilities were computed with a VDJ recombination model fitted to out-of-frame rearrangements, and the resulting probabilities were checked against IGoR. A later analysis scored TCR-TCR, TCR-HLA and TCR-CMV co-occurrence with hypergeometric tests, applying a repertoire-size bias correction to TCR pairs. False discovery rates were estimated in a later analysis by permuting HLA or CMV assignments 20 times. A later analysis grouped co-occurring TCRs with DBSCAN, adding TCRdist sequence similarity when clustering within HLA-allele-positive subsets. Repertoires with fewer than 30,000 or more than 120,000 public chains were left out of co-occurrence clustering, as were five repertoires with anomalous nucleotide sharing. Drawn from immuneACCESS, this table holds only the in-frame rearrangements with V and J called that TCRdb kept. Clones are partly lost; checked studies trace under half to an unresolved V gene and leave the rest unexplained. The D gene and trimming were derived from the DNA, and the V and J assignments and clone size from that table. The sample table contains about 160,000 clones; only one count was recorded for about 80% of them. 1.5% of the sample lies in the top ten.

In regard to this clone: Its antigen target is currently unknown. Per-base quality was not reported, and no clone a single base away is much larger than it.

The CDR1 and CDR2 encoded by the germline V gene (reference sequence) are MNHEY and SMNVEV. The CDR3 has 13 amino acids, counting the end cysteine and phenylalanine. Only the CDR3 portion is preserved as DNA: 39 bases, with reading frame beginning at the first base. The V end gives up 6 bases and the J end 5 bases, leaving 4 bases in the junction not matched to a gene. This sequence was found in a girl aged 5 to 17 in good health and CMV-seropositive. The chain is assembled from TRBV27 and TRBJ2-5, with 9 junctional bases fitting TRBD2. Sequenced: PBMCs. The DNA is TGTGCCAGCAGCCGCGGACTAGCGGAGACCCAGTACTTC. This codes for CASSRGLAETQYF.